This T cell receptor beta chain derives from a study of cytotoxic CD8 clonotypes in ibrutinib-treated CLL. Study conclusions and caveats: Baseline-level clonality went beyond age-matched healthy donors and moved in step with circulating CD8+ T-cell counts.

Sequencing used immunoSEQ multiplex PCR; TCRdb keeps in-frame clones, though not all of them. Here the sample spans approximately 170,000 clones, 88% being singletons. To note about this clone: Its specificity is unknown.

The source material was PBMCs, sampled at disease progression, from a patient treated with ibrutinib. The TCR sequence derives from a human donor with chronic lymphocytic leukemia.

In nucleotides, the CDR3 is TGTGCCTGGAGTAAGGGGTTGATACCCGGGTCCTCCTACAATGAGCAGTTCTTC. This sequence encodes CAWSKGLIPGSSYNEQFF. This chain connects TRBV30 to TRBJ2-1, with D possibly being TRBD1 (5 bases). CDR1 is GTSNPN and CDR2 is SVGIG in the germline V gene (reference sequence). Trimming cost V 2 bases and J 0 bases, with 20 bases left between them. The CDR3 spans 18 residues. Full variable domain (missing parts from reference TRBV30 and TRBJ2-1): SQTIHQWPATLVQPVGSPLSLECTVEGTSNPNLYWYRQAAGRGLQLLFYSVGIGQISSEVPQNLSASRPQDRQFILSSKKLLLSDSGFYLCAWSKGLIPGSSYNEQFFGPGTRLTVL.